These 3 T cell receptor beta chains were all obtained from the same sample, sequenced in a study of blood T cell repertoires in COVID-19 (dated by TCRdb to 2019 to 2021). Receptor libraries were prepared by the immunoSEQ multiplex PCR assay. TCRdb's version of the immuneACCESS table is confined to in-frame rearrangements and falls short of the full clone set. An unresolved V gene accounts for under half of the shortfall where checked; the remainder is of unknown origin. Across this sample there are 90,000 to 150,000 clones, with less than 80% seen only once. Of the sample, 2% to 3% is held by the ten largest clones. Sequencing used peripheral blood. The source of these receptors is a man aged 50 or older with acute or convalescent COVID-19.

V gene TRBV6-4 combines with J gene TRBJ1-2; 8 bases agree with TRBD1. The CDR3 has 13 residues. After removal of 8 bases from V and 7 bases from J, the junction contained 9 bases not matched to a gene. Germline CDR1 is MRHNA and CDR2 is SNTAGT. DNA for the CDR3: TGTGCCAGCTCCATGGACAGGGCAAGTGGCTACACCTTC. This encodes CASSMDRASGYTF.

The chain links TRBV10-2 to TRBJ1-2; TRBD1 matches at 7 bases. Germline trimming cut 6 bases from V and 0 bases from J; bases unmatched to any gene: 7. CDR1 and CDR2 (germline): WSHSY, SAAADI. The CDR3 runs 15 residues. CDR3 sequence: CASRGDSVANYGYTF. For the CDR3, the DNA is TGCGCCAGCAGAGGGGACAGCGTCGCTAACTATGGCTACACCTTC.

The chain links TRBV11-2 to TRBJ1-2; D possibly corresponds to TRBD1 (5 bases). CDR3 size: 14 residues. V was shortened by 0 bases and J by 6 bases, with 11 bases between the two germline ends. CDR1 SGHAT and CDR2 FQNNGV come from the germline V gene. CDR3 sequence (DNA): TGTGCCAGCAGCTTAGAGGTCAGGGCAAATGGCTACACCTTC. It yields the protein CASSLEVRANGYTF. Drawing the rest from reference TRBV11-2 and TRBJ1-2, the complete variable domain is EAGVAQSPRYKIIEKRQSVAFWCNPISGHATLYWYQQILGQGPKLLIQFQNNGVVDDSQLPKDRFSAERLKGVDSTLKIQPAKLEDSAVYLCASSLEVRANGYTFGSGTRLTVV.